These 17 T cell receptor beta chains originate from one sample sequenced in a study of PD-L1 blockade in urothelial cancer (dated by TCRdb to between 2016 and 2019). The receptor library was made with the immunoSEQ multiplex PCR assay. TCRdb re-hosts the immuneACCESS table, in-frame sequences only. Its copies lack some clones; in the studies checked, an unresolved V gene accounts for under half of them, and the cause for the rest is not known. The table for this sample lists 70,000 to 80,000 clones; around 85% of them were counted only once. The top ten clones comprise 6.5% to 8% of the sample. The time point label, as the study defines it: pretreatment peripheral blood. The specimen comprised PBMCs, sampled around atezolizumab (anti-PD-L1) treatment. The receptors originated from a man aged 35-49 years with urothelial cancer.

The DNA of the CDR3 is TGTGCCAGCAGAGAATATGACAACCACAATCAGCCCCAGCATTTT. Translated: CASREYDNHNQPQHF. The V gene is TRBV2, the J gene TRBJ1-5; D gene unclear. V shed 6 bases and J shed 3 bases, with 15 bases lying between them. The length of the CDR3 is 15 residues. Looked up from germline, CDR1 is SNHLY and CDR2 is FYNNEI.

The rearrangement joins TRBV7-9 to TRBJ2-7, with 12 bases matching TRBD2. Germline V lookup: CDR1 SEHNR, CDR2 FQNEAQ (reference sequence). Losses at the gene ends were 5 bases for V and 3 bases for J; bases not matched to a gene: 8. The CDR3 consists of 16 residues. The CDR3, as DNA: TGTGCCAGCAGCCAAAGGACTAGCGGGATCTTCTACGAGCAGTACTTC. Protein sequence: CASSQRTSGIFYEQYF. Filled out from reference TRBV7-9 and TRBJ2-7, the complete variable domain reads DTGVSQNPRHKITKRGQNVTFRCDPISEHNRLYWYRQTLGQGPEFLTYFQNEAQLEKSRLLSDRFSAERPKGSFSTLEIQRTEQGDSAMYLCASSQRTSGIFYEQYFGPGTRLTVT.

The chain joins TRBV30 to TRBJ1-4, with D hard to call. The V gene lost 5 bases and the J gene lost 0 bases, with 13 bases spanning the gap. Germline CDR1 reads GTSNPN; CDR2 reads SVGIG (reference sequence). This CDR3 region has 15 residues. The CDR3 nucleotides read TGTGCCTGGGACCTTAGAGGTGCAACTAATGAAAAACTGTTTTTT. It yields the protein CAWDLRGATNEKLFF.

The rearrangement uses TRBV27 and TRBJ2-7, with 9 bases that match TRBD1. Germline CDR1 reads MNHEY; CDR2 reads SMNVEV (reference sequence). V lost 6 bases to trimming and J lost 4 bases; unmatched junction nucleotides: 10. The CDR3 consists of 15 residues. The CDR3 sequence is CASRATGGPLYEQYF. In DNA form, the CDR3 reads TGTGCCAGCAGAGCTACAGGGGGCCCGTTATACGAGCAGTACTTC.

This rearrangement joins TRBV2 to TRBJ2-5, with TRBD2 identical over 9 bases. Germline CDR1 is SNHLY and CDR2 is FYNNEI. The trim removed 6 bases at V and 4 bases at J, leaving 6 bases unmatched. The CDR3 sequence is 14 residues long. The CDR3 loop reads CASRPELAGETQYF. DNA for the CDR3: TGTGCCAGCAGACCTGAACTAGCGGGAGAGACCCAGTACTTC.

The chain uses TRBV7-9 and TRBJ1-1; 9 bases agree with TRBD1. The CDR3 has 16 residues. J lost 4 bases, V lost 3 bases, and 9 bases had no gene match. From germline, CDR1 is SEHNR and CDR2 FQNEAQ (reference sequence). CDR3 coding DNA: TGTGCCAGCAGCTTTTCCGGGACAGGGAGGAGCACTGAAGCTTTCTTT. This sequence encodes CASSFSGTGRSTEAFF.

The chain carries TRBV28 and TRBJ2-7; D remains ambiguous. With 5 bases removed from V and 6 bases from J, the gap between germline ends came to 8 bases. Germline V gives CDR1 MDHEN, CDR2 SYDVKM. CDR3 size: 11 residues. CDR3 sequence: CASSPSSEQYF. The DNA of the CDR3 is TGTGCCAGCAGTCCCTCTAGCGAGCAGTACTTC.

The rearrangement links TRBV4-2 to TRBJ1-5; 7 positions agree with TRBD1. Germline trimming cut 7 bases from V and 7 bases from J; bases unmatched to any gene: 13. This CDR3 contains 15 residues. CDR1 and CDR2 from the germline V gene are LGHNA and YNFKEQ. The CDR3 nucleotides are TGTGCCAGCAAGACAACAGGGGCAATTGGCCAGCCCCAGCATTTT. This translates into CASKTTGAIGQPQHF.

The chain has TRBV4-1 and TRBJ1-5; D ambiguous. The CDR3 is 12 amino acids. The germline gives CDR1 MGHRA, CDR2 YSYEKL. Trimming took 1 base from V and 9 from J, leaving 7 bases between them. The CDR3 DNA is TGCGCCAGCAGCCAAGCTCTAGGGCCCCAGCATTTT. The encoded protein is CASSQALGPQHF.

The genes are TRBV7-6 and TRBJ2-2; 8 nucleotides line up with TRBD2. The CDR3 is 16 amino acids. V dropped 2 bases and J dropped 6; count of bases not matched to a gene: 8. Per the germline V gene, CDR1 is SGHVS and CDR2 is FNYEAQ. DNA of the CDR3: TGTGCCAGCAGCTTATACAGGACTAGCATGGCCGGGGAGCTGTTTTTT. Translated: CASSLYRTSMAGELFF. Full variable domain (missing parts from reference TRBV7-6 and TRBJ2-2): GAGVSQSPRYKVTKRGQDVALRCDPISGHVSLYWYRQALGQGPEFLTYFNYEAQQDKSGLPNDRFSAERPEGSISTLTIQRTEQRDSAMYRCASSLYRTSMAGELFFGEGSRLTVL.

This clone was seen only once. The V call is TRBV7-6, the J call TRBJ2-7, with D perhaps TRBD1 (5 bases). V lost 5 bases, J lost 4 bases, and 18 bases lay in between. The CDR3 totals 15 residues. Germline CDR1 is SGHVS and CDR2 is FNYEAQ. The DNA of the CDR3 is TGTGCCAGCAGCCCACTTCAGGGCCCTCGTTACGAGCAGTACTTC. It yields the protein CASSPLQGPRYEQYF.

The chain uses TRBV28 and TRBJ1-5; tentatively, D is TRBD1 (5 bases). V lost 2 bases to trimming and J lost 7 bases, with 12 bases between them. This CDR3 is built from 14 residues. From germline, CDR1 is MDHEN and CDR2 SYDVKM. As DNA, the CDR3 is TGTGCCAGCAGTTTACTAGGACAATCACAGCCCCAGCATTTT. This translates into CASSLLGQSQPQHF.

The chain uses TRBV7-6 and TRBJ2-5; 9 bases agree with TRBD2. This CDR3 has 17 residues. Trimming took 3 bases from V and 5 from J; bases not matched to a gene: 13. Germline loops: CDR1 SGHVS, CDR2 FNYEAQ. As DNA, the CDR3 is TGTGCCAGCAGCTTCCCGGCGTTAGCGGGAGTATGGGAGACCCAGTACTTC. Amino acid sequence: CASSFPALAGVWETQYF.

The chain employs TRBV30 and TRBJ2-7; D perhaps matches TRBD1 (6 bases). CDR3 size: 15 residues. Germline values: CDR1 GTSNPN, CDR2 SVGIG (reference sequence). V shed 2 bases and J shed 2 bases, with 16 bases lying between them. The CDR3 spells CAWSTSGTITYEQYF. Here the CDR3 DNA reads TGTGCCTGGAGTACGTCCGGGACAATTACCTACGAGCAGTACTTC.

The rearrangement links TRBV15 to TRBJ2-7; D remains unclear. The V gene lost 6 bases and the J gene lost 5 bases, with 14 bases spanning the gap. The V gene's germline CDR1 is LNHNV and CDR2 YYDKDF (reference sequence). The CDR3 is 13 amino acids. The CDR3, as DNA: TGTGCCACCAGGGAGAGATTGGCGCACGAGCAGTACTTC. Amino acids: CATRERLAHEQYF.

The chain is built from TRBV27 and TRBJ2-7; 14 nucleotides match TRBD2. In germline, CDR1 is MNHEY, CDR2 SMNVEV (reference sequence). J gave up 2 bases and V 8 bases, and 8 bases lay outside the gene matches. This CDR3 contains 16 residues. The CDR3 reads CASSPTSGRAAYEQYF. CDR3 DNA sequence: TGTGCCAGCTCTCCGACTAGCGGGAGGGCAGCCTACGAGCAGTACTTC.

V is TRBV4-2 and J is TRBJ2-3; the match to TRBD1 covers 8 bases. The CDR3 has 17 amino acids. CDR1 is LGHNA and CDR2 is YNFKEQ in the germline V gene. J lost 4 bases, V lost 0 bases, and 9 bases had no gene match. The CDR3 spells CASSQEGPGGFPDTQYF. CDR3 in DNA: TGTGCCAGCAGCCAAGAAGGGCCAGGGGGCTTCCCAGATACGCAGTATTTT.